These T cell receptor beta chains were read from a single sample in a study of early T cells in non-severe SARS-CoV-2 infection. TCRdb reprocessed the 5' RACE reads with MiXCR, giving one entry per CDR3 protein. The repertoire has 75,000 to 100,000 distinct CDR3 sequences, approximately 15% of them found once; the top ten carry 6.5% to 9%. Sequences were obtained from whole blood. All receptors come from an adult who was a healthcare worker with PCR-confirmed SARS-CoV-2 infection or an uninfected control (not recorded which). Each CDR3 is given with its conserved first and last residue. D genes are given only for firm matches. Expanded clones are given a class, and other clones once, few, many or no size at all.

D,V,J,size,DNA,CDR3
-,TRBV29-1,TRBJ1-2,few,TGCAGCGTTTCCCCAGGGGCCAATGGCTACACCTTC,CSVSPGANGYTF
-,TRBV12-3/TRBV12-4,TRBJ2-1,-,TGTGCCAGCAGTTGGGTTGAGCAGTTCTTC,CASSWVEQFF
-,TRBV2,TRBJ2-2,few,TGTGCCAGCAGTGCTTTGTCCAACGCCGGGGAGCTGTTTTTT,CASSALSNAGELFF
TRBD1,TRBV27,TRBJ1-1,-,TGTGCCAGCAGGCCCCCAGGGGGCCGTGAAGCTTTCTTT,CASRPPGGREAFF
-,TRBV12-3/TRBV12-4,TRBJ1-1,-,TGTGCCAGCAGTTTCAGAGGCCCAAACACTGAAGCTTTCTTT,CASSFRGPNTEAFF
-,TRBV3-1,TRBJ1-5,-,TGTGCCAGCAGCCCTACCCCCAGGGAGCCCCAGCATTTT,CASSPTPREPQHF
-,TRBV20-1,TRBJ2-1,many,TGCAGTGCCGTGAGAGGGGTGGATGAGCAGTTCTTC,CSAVRGVDEQFF
-,TRBV5-5,TRBJ2-1,few,TGTGCCAGCAGCTTGGAAGTGCGGATAACCCTCAATGAGCAGTTCTTC,CASSLEVRITLNEQFF
-,TRBV28,TRBJ1-2,few,TGTGCCAGCAGTTTAGCGCAGGGACCTAACTATGGCTACACCTTC,CASSLAQGPNYGYTF
TRBD2,TRBV29-1,TRBJ2-3,few,TGCAGCGTTGACAGTACTAGCGGGAGGGCCCCAGATACGCAGTATTTT,CSVDSTSGRAPDTQYF
-,TRBV5-1,TRBJ2-6,many,TGCGCTTCTCACTCTGGGGCCAACGTCCTGACTTTC,CASHSGANVLTF
TRBD2,TRBV20-1,TRBJ2-1,many,TGCAGTCCGAGACAGCGGGAGCGTAACATTGAGCAGTTCTTC,CSPRQRERNIEQFF
-,TRBV28,TRBJ2-7,-,TGTGCCAGCAGTCCCCTGTCCCTCCACGAGCAGTACTTC,CASSPLSLHEQYF
TRBD1,TRBV11-2,TRBJ2-5,-,TGTGCCAGCAGCCCGGGACAGGGGGCGCGAGAGACCCAGTACTTC,CASSPGQGARETQYF
-,TRBV19,TRBJ2-3,few,TGTGCCAGTCGTCACAGGGCCTTTGGCACAGATACGCAGTATTTT,CASRHRAFGTDTQYF
-,TRBV27,TRBJ1-2,few,TGTGCCAGTGGACGGAAATTCTATGGCTACACCTTC,CASGRKFYGYTF
-,TRBV18,TRBJ1-5,-,TGTGCCAGCTCACCAAGACAAGGGAATCAGCCCCAGCATTTT,CASSPRQGNQPQHF
-,TRBV20-1,TRBJ2-3,few,TGCAGTGCTAGCGAATTAAGGAGATCAGATACGCAGTATTTT,CSASELRRSDTQYF
-,TRBV5-6,TRBJ1-4,-,TGTGCCAGCAGCTCCCGGGCGGCGGGGCAAAATGAAAAACTGTTTTTT,CASSSRAAGQNEKLFF
-,TRBV29-1,TRBJ2-5,-,TGCAGCGTTGAGGAGGCATTTGGTGAGACCCAGTACTTC,CSVEEAFGETQYF
TRBD2,TRBV19,TRBJ2-3,-,TGTGCCAGTAGTTCTTTGGTGGCTAGCGGTAGCACAGATACGCAGTATTTT,CASSSLVASGSTDTQYF
-,TRBV20-1,TRBJ2-7,-,TGCAGTGCCCGTAAGGGGGACCTTTACGAGCAGTACTTC,CSARKGDLYEQYF
-,TRBV7-8,TRBJ1-1,-,TGTGCCAGCAGCTACGCGGGGGCCTTAGGGAACACTGAAGCTTTCTTT,CASSYAGALGNTEAFF
TRBD2,TRBV2,TRBJ2-7,few,TGTGCCAGCAGGGGACTAGCGGACGAGCAGTACTTC,CASRGLADEQYF
-,TRBV14,TRBJ2-1,many,TGTGCCAGCAGCCCCGGGACTCGCTCAGGGAGCTCCTACAATGAGCAGTTCTTC,CASSPGTRSGSSYNEQFF
-,TRBV11-2,TRBJ2-7,many,TGTGCCAGCAGCTTAGGAACGGGCTACGAGCAGTACTTC,CASSLGTGYEQYF
TRBD1,TRBV28,TRBJ2-3,few,TGTGCCAGCAGTTCTGGACAGGGATACACAGATACGCAGTATTTT,CASSSGQGYTDTQYF